The 16 T cell receptor beta chains given below trace back to one sample, sequenced in a study of cytomegalovirus exposure and HLA in healthy donors. With 60 Vbeta and 13 Jbeta primers, the PCR was carried out. The repertoire was sequenced with immunoSEQ multiplex PCR; TCRdb's copy has only in-frame clones and lacks some. The table includes about 180,000 clones, roughly 82% detected once. Sequenced sample: PBMCs. The receptors derive from a man aged 40-49 years in good health and CMV-seronegative.

The CDR3 region is CASSRTGTGGFEAFF. The DNA for the CDR3 is TGTGCCAGCAGCCGGACCGGGACAGGGGGCTTTGAAGCTTTCTTT. The V gene is TRBV5-4, the J gene TRBJ1-1; 12 positions match TRBD1. V dropped 4 bases and J dropped 7; count of bases not matched to a gene: 8. CDR3 size: 15 residues. Germline V lookup: CDR1 SGHNT, CDR2 YYREEE (reference sequence).

J is TRBJ1-6 and V is TRBV6-5, with 10 bases matching TRBD1. Germline assignment: CDR1 MNHEY and CDR2 SVGAGI. The ends lost 6 bases at V and 9 bases at J; junction bases unmatched: 8. The CDR3 spans 15 residues. CDR3 amino acids: CASRRDRGRGSPLHF. For the CDR3, the DNA is TGTGCCAGCAGAAGAGACAGGGGGCGGGGTTCACCCCTCCACTTT.

This clone was counted once. The chain has TRBV9 and TRBJ1-6; D gene unclear. Germline CDR1 SGDLS, CDR2 YYNGEE. Trimming left V 2 bases short and J 6 bases short, with 3 bases between. The CDR3 spans 12 residues. CDR3 sequence: CASSVRNSPLHF. In nucleotides, the CDR3 is TGTGCCAGCAGCGTTCGTAATTCACCCCTCCACTTT.

The chain links TRBV4-1 to TRBJ1-1; D unclear. Trimming shortened V by 0 bases and J by 5 bases, and 10 bases separated the two germline ends. The CDR3 loop spans 14 amino acids. Germline loops: CDR1 MGHRA, CDR2 YSYEKL. CDR3 in amino acids: CASSQDPPGTEAFF. CDR3 DNA sequence: TGCGCCAGCAGCCAAGATCCCCCGGGGACTGAAGCTTTCTTT.

DNA of the CDR3: TGTGCCAGCAGCCCAGACAGGGCTTGGGGAAACACCATATATTTT. Amino acids: CASSPDRAWGNTIYF. This chain connects TRBV7-2 to TRBJ1-3, with 7 bases fitting TRBD1. Germline V gives CDR1 SGHTA, CDR2 FQGNSA. The CDR3 consists of 15 residues. V lost 5 bases, J lost 4 bases, and 8 bases stayed unmatched.

This clone was observed a handful of times. J is TRBJ1-4 and V is TRBV2; 9 positions agree with TRBD1. Germline assignment: CDR1 SNHLY and CDR2 FYNNEI. The junction had 15 bases not matched to a gene; V was cut back by 6 bases and J by 7 bases. The CDR3 loop spans 17 amino acids. The CDR3 reads CASRYRDRVGGAEKLFF. The CDR3 DNA is TGTGCCAGCAGATACCGGGACAGGGTTGGGGGAGCTGAAAAACTGTTTTTT.

The V call is TRBV7-8, the J call TRBJ2-3; 10 bases map to TRBD2. V lost 1 base to trimming and J lost 4 bases; unmatched junction nucleotides: 5. This CDR3 region has 16 residues. Germline loops: CDR1 SGHVS, CDR2 FQNEAQ. CDR3 residues: CASSLVPGTSADTQYF. The CDR3 nucleotides read TGTGCCAGCAGCTTAGTCCCCGGGACTAGCGCAGATACGCAGTATTTT.

CDR3 region: CATSRDLESYEQYF. In DNA, the CDR3 is TGTGCCACCAGCAGAGATCTAGAGTCCTACGAGCAGTACTTC. The chain is built from TRBV15 and TRBJ2-7, with D hard to call. V was shortened by 0 bases and J by 1 base, with 7 bases between the two germline ends. Per germline, CDR1 LNHNV and CDR2 YYDKDF (reference sequence). The CDR3 is 14 residues long.

The rearrangement joins TRBV29-1 to TRBJ1-1; TRBD1 might be the D (5 bases). This CDR3 region has 14 residues. Germline V gene lookup returns CDR1 SQVTM and CDR2 ANQGSEA. Between the trimmed V and J ends, which lost 4 bases and 5 bases, there was a span of 17 bases. Written as DNA, the CDR3 is TGCAGCGTTGTCATCCTCCCGGGGGTGACTGAAGCTTTCTTT. This codes for CSVVILPGVTEAFF.

V usage is TRBV29-1 and J usage is TRBJ2-1; 10 nucleotides align to TRBD2. The junction had 8 bases not matched to a gene; V was cut back by 4 bases and J by 5 bases. Per the germline V gene, CDR1 is SQVTM and CDR2 is ANQGSEA. The CDR3 has 15 residues. In DNA, the CDR3 is TGCAGCGTTGTGATTCGGCTAGCGGGGGACAATGAGCAGTTCTTC. It translates to CSVVIRLAGDNEQFF.

V usage is TRBV4-3 and J usage is TRBJ2-4, with 8 bases identical to TRBD1. Trimming took 2 bases from V and 1 from J; bases not matched to a gene: 1. Germline V gene data show CDR1 as LGHNA and CDR2 as YSLEER. CDR3 length: 15 amino acids. CDR3 sequence: CASSQRTGAKNIQYF. In DNA form, the CDR3 reads TGCGCCAGCAGCCAACGGACAGGGGCCAAAAACATTCAGTACTTC.

Worth noting for this clone: The junction does not match germline at one end; this may be a read error. This rearrangement joins TRBV15 to TRBJ2-2, with a weak D call TRBD2 (6 bases). This CDR3 spans 15 amino acids. Germline CDR1 is LNHNV and CDR2 is YYDKDF (reference sequence). The CDR3 DNA follows: TGTGCCACCAGCAGAGCCCTACAATTGGGCGGGGAACTGTTTTTT. This gives the protein CATSRALQLGGELFF.

The V and J genes are TRBV4-3 and TRBJ1-1; 7 nucleotides line up with TRBD1. The CDR3 is made up of 16 amino acids. Germline CDR1 and CDR2: LGHNA and YSLEER. Trimming cost V 0 bases and J 1 base; bases outside gene matches: 5. CDR3 amino acids: CASSQDRGIGNTEAFF. In DNA form, the CDR3 reads TGCGCCAGCAGCCAAGACAGGGGGATCGGGAACACTGAAGCTTTCTTT.

The chain has TRBV19 and TRBJ2-5; TRBD1 matches 8 bases. Germline V lookup: CDR1 LNHDA, CDR2 SQIVND (reference sequence). The junction had 11 bases not matched to a gene; V was cut back by 6 bases and J by 5 bases. The CDR3 length is 15 residues. CDR3 in amino acids: CASRRTGLGTETQYF. The DNA of the CDR3 is TGTGCCAGTAGGAGGACAGGGTTGGGCACGGAGACCCAGTACTTC.

The rearrangement uses TRBV4-1 and TRBJ1-5; D is ambiguous. The CDR3 is 13 amino acids. Germline V gives CDR1 MGHRA, CDR2 YSYEKL. V shed 4 bases and J shed 0 bases, with 4 bases lying between them. CDR3 nucleotides: TGCGCCAGCAGCCGTTATAGCAATCAGCCCCAGCATTTT. This codes for CASSRYSNQPQHF.

This clone came up a few times. The chain uses TRBV19 and TRBJ2-6; possibly TRBD2 for D (5 bases). V lost 5 bases and J lost 3, with 8 bases in between. Germline CDR1 and CDR2: LNHDA and SQIVND (reference sequence). The CDR3 extends over 14 amino acids. Here the CDR3 DNA reads TGTGCCAGTAGTGCCGGAGGTGGGGCCAACGTCCTGACTTTC. Translated, it gives CASSAGGGANVLTF.